This TCR beta chain was observed in a study of blood T cells in healthy people across ages. Study results and limitations: Among long-lived donors, naive CD4+ cells were more numerous and diversity higher than in aged donors.

The second PCR ran roughly 6 to 11 cycles with a sample-barcoded 5' primer and J-beta primers. TCRdb re-called the 5' RACE reads with MiXCR, one entry per CDR3 protein. The sample has 700,000 or so distinct CDR3 sequences; less than 45% are singletons. About this clonotype itself: Its antigen is not known.

Unmatched junction bases numbered 11, after V lost 5 bases and J lost 5 bases. The length of the CDR3 is 16 residues. Germline V gene lookup returns CDR1 LGHDT and CDR2 YNNKEL (reference sequence). Sequenced material: blood. The TCR comes from a man aged 80 or over in good health. The chain carries TRBV3-1 and TRBJ1-4; 7 positions agree with TRBD1. CDR3 region: CASSSTLTGPNEKLFF. CDR3 sequence (DNA): TGTGCCAGCAGCTCTACCCTGACAGGGCCGAATGAAAAACTGTTTTTT.